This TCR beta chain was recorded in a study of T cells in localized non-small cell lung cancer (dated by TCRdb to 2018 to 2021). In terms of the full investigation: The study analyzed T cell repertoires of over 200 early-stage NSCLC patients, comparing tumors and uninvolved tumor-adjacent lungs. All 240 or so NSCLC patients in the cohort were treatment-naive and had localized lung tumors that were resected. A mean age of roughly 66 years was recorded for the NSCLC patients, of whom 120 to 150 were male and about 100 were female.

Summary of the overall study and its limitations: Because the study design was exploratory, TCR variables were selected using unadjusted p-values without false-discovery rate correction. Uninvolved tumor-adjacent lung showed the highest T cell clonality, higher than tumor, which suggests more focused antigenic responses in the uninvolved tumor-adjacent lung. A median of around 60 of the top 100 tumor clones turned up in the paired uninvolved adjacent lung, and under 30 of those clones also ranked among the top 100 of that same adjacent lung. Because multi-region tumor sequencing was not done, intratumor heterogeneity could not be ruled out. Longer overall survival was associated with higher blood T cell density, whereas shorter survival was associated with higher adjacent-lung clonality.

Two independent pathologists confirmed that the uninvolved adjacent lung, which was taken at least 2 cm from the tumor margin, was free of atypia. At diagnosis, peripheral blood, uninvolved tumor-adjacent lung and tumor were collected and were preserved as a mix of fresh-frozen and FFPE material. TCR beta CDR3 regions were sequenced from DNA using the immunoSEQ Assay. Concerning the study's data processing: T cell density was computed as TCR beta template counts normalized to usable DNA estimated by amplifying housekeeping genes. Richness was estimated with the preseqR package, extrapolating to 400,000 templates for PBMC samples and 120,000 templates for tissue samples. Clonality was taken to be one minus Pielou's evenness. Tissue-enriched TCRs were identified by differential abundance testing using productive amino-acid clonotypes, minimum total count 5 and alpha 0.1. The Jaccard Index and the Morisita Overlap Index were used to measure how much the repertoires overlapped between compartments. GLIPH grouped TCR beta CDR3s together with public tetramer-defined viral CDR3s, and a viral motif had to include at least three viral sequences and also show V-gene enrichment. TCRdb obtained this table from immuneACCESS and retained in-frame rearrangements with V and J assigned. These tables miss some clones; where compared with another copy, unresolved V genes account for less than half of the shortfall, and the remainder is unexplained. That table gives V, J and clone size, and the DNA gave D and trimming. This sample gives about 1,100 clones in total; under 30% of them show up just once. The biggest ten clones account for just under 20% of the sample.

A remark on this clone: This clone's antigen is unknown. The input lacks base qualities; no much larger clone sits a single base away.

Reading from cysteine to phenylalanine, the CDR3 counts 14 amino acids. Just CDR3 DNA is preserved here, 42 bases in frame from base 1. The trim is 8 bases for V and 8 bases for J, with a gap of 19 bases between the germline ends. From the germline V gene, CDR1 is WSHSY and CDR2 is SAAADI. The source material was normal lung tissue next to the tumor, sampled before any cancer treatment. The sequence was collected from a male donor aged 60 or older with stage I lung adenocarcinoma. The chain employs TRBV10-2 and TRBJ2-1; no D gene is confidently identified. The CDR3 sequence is CASLYTGPYDEQFF. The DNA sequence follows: TGCGCCAGCTTATACACGGGTCCATACGATGAGCAGTTCTTC.